This TCR beta chain was sequenced in a study of human T cells and chemical hapten exposure. Study-wide results and caveats: No alteration of TCRs above 1 in 1000 frequency was seen with DPC sensitization. Controls had significantly fewer large CDR3 similarity clusters than were formed by expanded TCRs.

This clonotype was recorded at least ten times. The target antigen is unknown. Indicated time point: patch test 2, 6 weeks after DPC sensitization. Treatment noted: therapeutic diphenylcyclopropenone sensitization with weekly scalp DPC. Prior to each patch test being applied, blood was drawn. Individual cDNA molecules (in the library) carried attached unique molecular identifiers. TCRdb analysed the RACE reads with MiXCR anew, one entry per CDR3 protein. This sample yields 80,000 to 100,000 distinct CDR3 sequences, of which roughly a tenth are seen a single time; 2% to 2.5% belongs to the top ten. The CDR3 runs to 14 residues. Per germline, CDR1 SQVTM and CDR2 ANQGSEA. V lost 6 bases, J lost 3 bases, and 14 bases lay in between.

This sequence originates from a woman in her forties with alopecia areata. Some clones in this sample may be carry-over from other donors' samples. The gene calls are TRBV29-1 and TRBJ2-2, with D perhaps given as TRBD1 or TRBD2 (5 bases each). This sample comprised whole blood, obtained in connection with sensitization to the hapten diphenylcyclopropenone (DPC). Here the CDR3 reads CSVSGGTDTGELFF. DNA for the CDR3: TGCAGCGTCAGTGGGGGAACGGACACCGGGGAGCTGTTTTTT.